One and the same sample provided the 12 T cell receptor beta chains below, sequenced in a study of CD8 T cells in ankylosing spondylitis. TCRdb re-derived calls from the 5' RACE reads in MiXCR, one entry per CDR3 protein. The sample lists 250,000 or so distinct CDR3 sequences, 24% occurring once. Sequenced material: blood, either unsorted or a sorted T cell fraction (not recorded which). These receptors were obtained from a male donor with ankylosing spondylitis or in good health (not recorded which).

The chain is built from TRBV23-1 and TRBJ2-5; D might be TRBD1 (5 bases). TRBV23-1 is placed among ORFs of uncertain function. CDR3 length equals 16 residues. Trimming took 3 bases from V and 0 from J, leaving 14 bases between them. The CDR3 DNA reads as TGCGCCAGCAGTCACCAGGACACGTACTACCAAGAGACCCAGTACTTC. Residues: CASSHQDTYYQETQYF.

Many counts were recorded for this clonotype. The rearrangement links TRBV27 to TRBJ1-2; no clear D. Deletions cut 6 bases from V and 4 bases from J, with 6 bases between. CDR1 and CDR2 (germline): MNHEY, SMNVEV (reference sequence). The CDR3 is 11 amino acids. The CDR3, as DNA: TGTGCCAGCAGGGACTTCTATGGCTACACCTTC. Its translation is CASRDFYGYTF.

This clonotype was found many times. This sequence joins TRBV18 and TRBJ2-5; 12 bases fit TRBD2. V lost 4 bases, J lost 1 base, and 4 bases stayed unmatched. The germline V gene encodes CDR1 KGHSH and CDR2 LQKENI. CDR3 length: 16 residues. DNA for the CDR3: TGTGCCAGCTCACTTCGGACTAGCGGGGCCCAAGAGACCCAGTACTTC. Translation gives CASSLRTSGAQETQYF.

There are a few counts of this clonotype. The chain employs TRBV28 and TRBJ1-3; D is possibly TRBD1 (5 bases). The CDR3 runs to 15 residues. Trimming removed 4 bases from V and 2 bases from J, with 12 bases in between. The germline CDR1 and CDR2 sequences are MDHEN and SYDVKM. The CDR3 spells CASSSGLIAGNTIYF. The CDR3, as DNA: TGTGCCAGCAGTTCAGGGCTGATTGCTGGAAACACCATATATTTT.

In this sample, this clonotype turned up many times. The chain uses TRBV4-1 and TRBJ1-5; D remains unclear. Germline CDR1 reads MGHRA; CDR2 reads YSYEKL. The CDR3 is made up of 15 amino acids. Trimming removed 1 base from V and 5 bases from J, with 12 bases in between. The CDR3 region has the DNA TGCGCCAGCAGCCAAGTTTCCTCTGCTGATCAGCCCCAGCATTTT. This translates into CASSQVSSADQPQHF.

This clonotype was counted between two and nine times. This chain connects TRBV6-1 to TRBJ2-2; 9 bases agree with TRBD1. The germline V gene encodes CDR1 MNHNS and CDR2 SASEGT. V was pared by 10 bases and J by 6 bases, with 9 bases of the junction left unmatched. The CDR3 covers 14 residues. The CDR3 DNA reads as TGTGCCACCAAACGAGGGACAGGGTCCGGGGAGCTGTTTTTT. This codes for CATKRGTGSGELFF.

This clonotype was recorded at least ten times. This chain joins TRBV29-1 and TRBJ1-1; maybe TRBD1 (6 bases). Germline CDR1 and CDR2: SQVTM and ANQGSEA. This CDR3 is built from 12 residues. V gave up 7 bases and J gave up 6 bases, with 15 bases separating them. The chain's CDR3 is CSADRGFSEAFF. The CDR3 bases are TGCAGCGCGGACAGAGGGTTCTCTGAAGCTTTCTTT.

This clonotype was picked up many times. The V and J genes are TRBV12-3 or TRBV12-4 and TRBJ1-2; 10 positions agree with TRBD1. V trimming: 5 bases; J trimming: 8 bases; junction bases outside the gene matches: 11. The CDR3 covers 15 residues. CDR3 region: CASSIAGQGKMGYTF. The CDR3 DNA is TGTGCCAGCAGTATCGCGGGACAGGGGAAAATGGGCTACACCTTC.

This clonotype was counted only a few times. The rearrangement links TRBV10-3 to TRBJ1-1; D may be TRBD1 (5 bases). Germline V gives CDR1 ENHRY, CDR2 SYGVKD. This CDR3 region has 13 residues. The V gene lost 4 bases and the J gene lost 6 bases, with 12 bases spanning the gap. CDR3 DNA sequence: TGTGCCATCAGTGGGGAGAGGGGACCTGAAGCTTTCTTT. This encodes CAISGERGPEAFF.

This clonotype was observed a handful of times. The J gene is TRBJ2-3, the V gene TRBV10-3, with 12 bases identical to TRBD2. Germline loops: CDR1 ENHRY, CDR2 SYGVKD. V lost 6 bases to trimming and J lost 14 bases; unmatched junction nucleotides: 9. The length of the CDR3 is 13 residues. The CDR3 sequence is CAIRGPSGGATYF. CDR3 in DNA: TGTGCCATCAGGGGTCCTAGCGGGGGGGCGACGTATTTT.

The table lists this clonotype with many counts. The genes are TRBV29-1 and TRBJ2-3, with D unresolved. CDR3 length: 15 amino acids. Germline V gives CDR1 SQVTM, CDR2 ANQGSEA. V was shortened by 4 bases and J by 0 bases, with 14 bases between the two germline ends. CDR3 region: CSVGSTATSTDTQYF. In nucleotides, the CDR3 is TGCAGCGTTGGGTCGACGGCCACTAGCACAGATACGCAGTATTTT.

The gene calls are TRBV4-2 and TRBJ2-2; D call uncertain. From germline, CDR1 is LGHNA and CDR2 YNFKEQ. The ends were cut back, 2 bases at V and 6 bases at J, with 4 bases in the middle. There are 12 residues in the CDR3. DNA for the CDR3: TGTGCCAGCAGCCAAATACCCGGGGAGCTGTTTTTT. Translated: CASSQIPGELFF.